This TCR beta chain was sequenced in a study of blood T cell repertoires in COVID-19. This clone was found once. The CDR3 sequence is 15 residues long. After removal of 3 bases from V and 3 bases from J, the junction contained 9 bases not matched to a gene. Germline assignment: CDR1 SGHNT and CDR2 YYREEE (reference sequence). Sequencing was performed with immunoSEQ multiplex PCR; in TCRdb, only in-frame clones are kept and a portion is missing. The data hold some 110,000 clones, with 70% to 75% observed a single time. The V and J genes are TRBV5-4 and TRBJ2-7, with 7 positions matching TRBD2. The sequence came from a man older than 75 with COVID-19, enrolled during active disease. The sample taken for sequencing was peripheral blood. The CDR3 DNA is TGTGCCAGCAGCTCCTCGGCTAGCGGATACTACGAGCAGTACTTC. Protein product: CASSSSASGYYEQYF.